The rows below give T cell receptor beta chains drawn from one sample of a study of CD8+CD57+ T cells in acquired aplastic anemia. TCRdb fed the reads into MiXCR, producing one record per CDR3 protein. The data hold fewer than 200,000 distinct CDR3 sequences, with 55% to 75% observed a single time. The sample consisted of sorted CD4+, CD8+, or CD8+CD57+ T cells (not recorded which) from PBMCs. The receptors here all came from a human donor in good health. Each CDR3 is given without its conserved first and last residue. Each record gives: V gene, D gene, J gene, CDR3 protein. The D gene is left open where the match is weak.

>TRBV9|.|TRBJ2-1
ASSGWNEQF
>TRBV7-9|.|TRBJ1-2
ASSLEGTYGYT
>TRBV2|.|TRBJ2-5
ASRGYQETQY
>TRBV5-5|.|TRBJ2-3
ASSSGAGTDTQY
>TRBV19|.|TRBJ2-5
ASTLSGDTQETQY
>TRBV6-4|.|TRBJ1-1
ASSDGGTEAF
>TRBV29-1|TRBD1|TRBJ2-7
SVVVGQPYEQY
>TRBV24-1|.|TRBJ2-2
ATSDRTEGTTGELF
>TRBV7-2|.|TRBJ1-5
ASRVTGRRNQPQH
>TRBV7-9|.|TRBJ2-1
ASSSDRRPYNEQF
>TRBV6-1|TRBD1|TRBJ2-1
ASSVTGVLNEQF
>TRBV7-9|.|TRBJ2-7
ASSLDNTAYEQY
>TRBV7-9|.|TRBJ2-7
ASSLVHGGPGTGTYEQY
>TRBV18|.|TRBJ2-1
ASSWTVEDNEQF
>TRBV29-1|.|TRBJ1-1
SVAGTGTGAF
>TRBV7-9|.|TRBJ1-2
ASTLILRKQESYGYT
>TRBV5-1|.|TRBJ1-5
ASSTFNQPQH
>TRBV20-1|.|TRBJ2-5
SARHPTVQETQY
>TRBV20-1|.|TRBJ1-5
SATISNQPQH
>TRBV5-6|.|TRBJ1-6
ASSLPNSPLH
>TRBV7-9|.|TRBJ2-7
ASSYSQVAYEQY
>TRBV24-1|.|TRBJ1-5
ATSDPGVGQPQH
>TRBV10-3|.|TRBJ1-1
AISEKFGSNTEAF
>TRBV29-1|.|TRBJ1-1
SVTGGTIDTEAF
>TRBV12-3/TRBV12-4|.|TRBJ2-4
ASSLGDIQY
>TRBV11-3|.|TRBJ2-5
ASSLGDGETQY
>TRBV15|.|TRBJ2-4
ATSRERGGLAKNIQY
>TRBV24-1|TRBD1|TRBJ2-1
ATSDALRTGGDEQF
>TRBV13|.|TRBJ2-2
ASSPGQPNTGELF
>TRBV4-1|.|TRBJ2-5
ASSQALETQY
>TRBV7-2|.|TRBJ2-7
ASSLGAKPEREQY
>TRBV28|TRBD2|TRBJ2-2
ASRQRTSGVNTGELF
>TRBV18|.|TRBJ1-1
ASSPGGGPNTEAF
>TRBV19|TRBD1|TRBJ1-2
ASSIDSNRGYGYT
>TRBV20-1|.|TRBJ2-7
SARGSGNVYEQY
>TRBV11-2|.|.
ASSLVGTETQY
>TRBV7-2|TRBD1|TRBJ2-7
ASSIPGGPYEQY
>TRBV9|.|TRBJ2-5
ASSRESRGGQETQY
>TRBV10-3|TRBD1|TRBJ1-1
AHQDRENTEAF
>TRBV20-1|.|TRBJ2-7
SARDSRGPNYEQY
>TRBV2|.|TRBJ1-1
ASSRQPGVGTEAF
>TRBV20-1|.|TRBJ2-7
SARKASPISYEQY
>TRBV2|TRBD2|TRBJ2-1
ASSDPAASGRNNEQF
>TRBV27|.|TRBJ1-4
ASSLSFGTTKEKLF
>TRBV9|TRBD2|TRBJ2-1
ASSVASGGHTDTQF
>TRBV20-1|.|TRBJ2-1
SARGQGASYNEQF
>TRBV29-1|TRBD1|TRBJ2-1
SVANGTGAYNEQF
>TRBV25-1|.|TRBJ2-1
ASSGTVADSSSYNEQF
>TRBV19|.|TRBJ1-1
ASSITPGSEAF
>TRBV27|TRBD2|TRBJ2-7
ASSLSDSGNEQY
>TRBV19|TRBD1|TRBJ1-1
ASTAGGWNTEAF
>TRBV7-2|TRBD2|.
ASAGTSGIYEQY
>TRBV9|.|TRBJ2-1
ASGGNSYNEQF